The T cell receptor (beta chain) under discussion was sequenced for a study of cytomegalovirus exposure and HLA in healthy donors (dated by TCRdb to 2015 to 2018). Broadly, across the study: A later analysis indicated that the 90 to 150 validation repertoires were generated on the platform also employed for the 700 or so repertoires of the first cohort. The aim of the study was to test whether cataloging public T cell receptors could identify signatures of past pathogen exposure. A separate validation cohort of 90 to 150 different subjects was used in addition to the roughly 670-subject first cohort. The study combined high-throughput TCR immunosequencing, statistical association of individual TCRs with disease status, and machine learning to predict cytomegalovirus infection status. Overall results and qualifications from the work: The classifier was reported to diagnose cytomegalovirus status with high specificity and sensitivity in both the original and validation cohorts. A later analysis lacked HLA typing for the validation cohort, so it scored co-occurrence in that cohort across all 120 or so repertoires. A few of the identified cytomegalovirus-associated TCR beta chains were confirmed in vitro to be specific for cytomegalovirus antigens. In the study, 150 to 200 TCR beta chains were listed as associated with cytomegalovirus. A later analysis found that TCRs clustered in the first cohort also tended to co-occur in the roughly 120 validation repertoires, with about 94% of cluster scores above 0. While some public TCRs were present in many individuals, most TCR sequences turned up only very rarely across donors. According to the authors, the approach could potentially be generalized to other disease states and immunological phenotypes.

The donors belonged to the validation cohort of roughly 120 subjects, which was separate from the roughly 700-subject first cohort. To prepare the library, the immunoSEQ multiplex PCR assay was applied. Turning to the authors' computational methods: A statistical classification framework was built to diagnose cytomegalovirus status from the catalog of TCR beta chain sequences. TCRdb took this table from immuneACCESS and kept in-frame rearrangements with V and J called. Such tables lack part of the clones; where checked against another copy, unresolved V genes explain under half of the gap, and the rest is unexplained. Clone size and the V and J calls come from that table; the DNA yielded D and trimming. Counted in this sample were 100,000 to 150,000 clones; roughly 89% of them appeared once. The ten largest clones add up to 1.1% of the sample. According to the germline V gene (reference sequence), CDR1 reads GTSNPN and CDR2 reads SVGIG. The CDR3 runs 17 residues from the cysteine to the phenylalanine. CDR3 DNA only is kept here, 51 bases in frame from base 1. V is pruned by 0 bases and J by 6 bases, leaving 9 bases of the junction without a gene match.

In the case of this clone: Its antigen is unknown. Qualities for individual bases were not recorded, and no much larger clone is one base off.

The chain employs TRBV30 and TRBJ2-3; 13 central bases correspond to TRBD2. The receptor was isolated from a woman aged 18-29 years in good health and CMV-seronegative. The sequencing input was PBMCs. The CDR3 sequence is CAWSVRRTSGGADTQYF. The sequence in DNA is TGTGCCTGGAGTGTACGTAGAACTAGCGGGGGGGCGGATACGCAGTATTTT.